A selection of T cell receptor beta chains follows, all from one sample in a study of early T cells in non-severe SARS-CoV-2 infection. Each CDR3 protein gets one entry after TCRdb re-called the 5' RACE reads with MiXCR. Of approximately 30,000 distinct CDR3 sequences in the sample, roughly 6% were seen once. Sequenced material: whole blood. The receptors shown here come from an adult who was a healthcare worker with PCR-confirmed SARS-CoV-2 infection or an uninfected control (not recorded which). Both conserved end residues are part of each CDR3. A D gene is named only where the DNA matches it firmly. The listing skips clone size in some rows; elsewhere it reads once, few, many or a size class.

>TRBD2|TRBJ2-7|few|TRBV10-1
CASSGSGTSGSLHEQYF
TGCGCCAGCAGTGGTTCCGGGACTAGCGGGAGTCTCCACGAGCAGTACTTC
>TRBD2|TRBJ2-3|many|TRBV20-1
CSAQKLAGAADTQYF
TGCAGTGCTCAGAAACTAGCGGGAGCGGCAGATACGCAGTATTTT
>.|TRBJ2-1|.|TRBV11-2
CASSLEPGGPIYNEQFF
TGTGCCAGCAGCTTGGAACCCGGAGGCCCCATCTACAATGAGCAGTTCTTC
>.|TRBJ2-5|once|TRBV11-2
CASSPRTDLETQYF
TGTGCTAGCAGCCCCAGGACGGACTTAGAGACCCAGTACTTC
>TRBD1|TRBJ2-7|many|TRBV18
CASSPLPGQGAYEQYF
TGTGCCAGCTCACCCCTACCGGGACAGGGGGCTTATGAGCAGTACTTC
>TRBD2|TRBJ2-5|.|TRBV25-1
CASRRTSGRRQETQYF
TGTGCCAGCAGGCGGACTAGCGGGAGACGGCAAGAGACCCAGTACTTC
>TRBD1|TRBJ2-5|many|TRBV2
CASSDRQGETQYF
TGTGCCAGCAGTGACCGACAGGGCGAGACCCAGTACTTC
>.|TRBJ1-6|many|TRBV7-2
CASSGTERSSPLHF
TGTGCCAGCAGCGGCACCGAGAGGAGTTCACCCCTCCACTTT
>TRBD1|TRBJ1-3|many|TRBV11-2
CASSSTTGGTGNTIYF
TGTGCCAGCAGCTCGACGACAGGGGGCACCGGAAACACCATATATTTT
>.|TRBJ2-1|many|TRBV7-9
CASSLANSNLNEQFF
TGTGCCAGCAGCTTAGCAAACAGTAACCTCAATGAGCAGTTCTTC
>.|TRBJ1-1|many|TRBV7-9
CASSLVWGKTFF
TGTGCCAGCAGCTTAGTCTGGGGTAAGACTTTCTTT
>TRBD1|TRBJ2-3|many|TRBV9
CASSSGTVGGDTQYF
TGTGCCAGCAGCTCCGGGACAGTCGGCGGGGATACGCAGTATTTT
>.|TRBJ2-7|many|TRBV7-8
CASSSTRYEQYF
TGTGCCAGCAGTTCGACTCGCTACGAGCAGTACTTC
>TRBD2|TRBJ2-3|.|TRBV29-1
CSVGWTSGGADTQYF
TGCAGCGTTGGCTGGACTAGCGGGGGGGCAGATACGCAGTATTTT
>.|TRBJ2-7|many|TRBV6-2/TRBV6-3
CASNSPGMGYEQYF
TGTGCCAGCAATTCACCGGGGATGGGGTACGAGCAGTACTTC
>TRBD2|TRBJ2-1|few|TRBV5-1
CASSLFPGLAGGGPYNEQFF
TGCGCCAGCAGCTTGTTTCCGGGACTAGCGGGAGGTGGGCCCTACAATGAGCAGTTCTTC
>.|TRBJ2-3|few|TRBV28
CASRRGDTQYF
TGTGCCAGCAGGAGAGGGGATACGCAGTATTTT
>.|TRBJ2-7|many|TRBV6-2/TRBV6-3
CAVRDNSYEQYF
TGTGCCGTACGGGACAACTCCTACGAGCAGTACTTC
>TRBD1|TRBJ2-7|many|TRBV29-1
CSVEEGQGSYEQYF
TGCAGCGTTGAAGAAGGACAGGGTAGCTACGAGCAGTACTTC
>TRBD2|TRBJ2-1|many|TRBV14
CASSQGLASSYNEQFF
TGTGCCAGCAGCCAAGGACTAGCGAGCTCCTACAATGAGCAGTTCTTC
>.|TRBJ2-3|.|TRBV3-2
CASSQGSTSGVTDTQYF
TGTGCCAGCAGCCAAGGGTCGACTAGCGGAGTCACAGATACGCAGTATTTT
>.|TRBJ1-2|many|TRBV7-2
CASSLVGQLSGYTF
TGTGCCAGCAGCTTAGTGGGCCAGCTCTCTGGCTACACCTTC
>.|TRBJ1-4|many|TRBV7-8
CASSAGLFGEKLFF
TGTGCCAGCAGCGCGGGTCTCTTCGGGGAAAAACTGTTTTTT
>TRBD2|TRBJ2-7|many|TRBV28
CASNGPASGNYEQYF
TGTGCCAGCAATGGACCGGCTAGCGGAAACTACGAGCAGTACTTC
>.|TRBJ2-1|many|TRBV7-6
CASSLNNEQFF
TGTGCCAGCAGCTTAAACAATGAGCAGTTCTTC
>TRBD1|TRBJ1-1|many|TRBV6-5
CASSPLKTGRGTEAFF
TGTGCCAGCAGTCCCCTAAAGACAGGGAGAGGCACTGAAGCTTTCTTT
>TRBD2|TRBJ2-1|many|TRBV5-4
CASSLNGGAINEQFF
TGTGCCAGCAGCTTGAACGGGGGGGCCATTAATGAGCAGTTCTTC
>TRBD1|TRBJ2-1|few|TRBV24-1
CATSDQGQGNEQFF
TGTGCCACCAGTGACCAGGGACAGGGCAATGAGCAGTTCTTC
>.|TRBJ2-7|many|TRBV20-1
CSALLLYEQYF
TGCAGTGCTTTACTTCTCTACGAGCAGTACTTC
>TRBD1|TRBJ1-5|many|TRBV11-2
CASSPTGGDFQPQHF
TGTGCCAGCAGCCCGACAGGGGGTGATTTTCAGCCCCAGCATTTT
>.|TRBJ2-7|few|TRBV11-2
CASSLFRDEQYF
TGTGCCAGCAGCTTATTCAGGGACGAGCAGTACTTC
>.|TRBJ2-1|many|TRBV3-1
CASSQVPNEQFF
TGTGCCAGCAGCCAAGTGCCCAATGAGCAGTTCTTC
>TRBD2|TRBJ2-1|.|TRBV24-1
CATSERDYKSSYNEQFF
TGTGCCACCAGTGAACGGGACTATAAGAGCTCCTACAATGAGCAGTTCTTC
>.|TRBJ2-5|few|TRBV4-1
CASSQGPNYGETQHF
TGCGCCAGCAGCCAAGGACCGAACTACGGAGAGACCCAGCACTTC
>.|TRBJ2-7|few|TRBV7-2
CASSPFGNEQYF
TGTGCCAGCAGCCCCTTCGGGAACGAGCAGTACTTC
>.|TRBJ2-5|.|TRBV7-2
CASSLARNQETQYF
TGTGCCAGCAGCTTAGCTCGCAACCAAGAGACCCAGTACTTC
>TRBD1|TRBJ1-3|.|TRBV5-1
CASSPGAPGTGLNTIYF
TGCGCCAGCAGCCCTGGGGCCCCCGGGACAGGACTGAACACCATATATTTT
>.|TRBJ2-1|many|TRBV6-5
CASSSPGTMRQFF
TGTGCCAGCAGTAGTCCCGGGACCATGCGGCAGTTCTTC
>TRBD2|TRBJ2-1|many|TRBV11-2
CASSLVGGRDEQFF
TGTGCCAGCAGCTTAGTGGGAGGGCGGGATGAGCAGTTCTTC
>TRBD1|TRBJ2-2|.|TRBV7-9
CAHGQGTGTNTGELFF
TGTGCCCACGGCCAAGGGACAGGGACGAACACCGGGGAGCTGTTTTTT
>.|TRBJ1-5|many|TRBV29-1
CSVEVQPDQPQHF
TGCAGCGTTGAGGTCCAACCAGATCAGCCCCAGCATTTT
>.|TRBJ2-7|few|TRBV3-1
CASSQRGSSYEQYF
TGTGCCAGCAGCCAGAGGGGGAGCTCCTACGAGCAGTACTTC
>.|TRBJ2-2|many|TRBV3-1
CASSQDGENTGELFF
TGTGCCAGCAGCCAAGATGGAGAGAACACCGGGGAGCTGTTTTTT
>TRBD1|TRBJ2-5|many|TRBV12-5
CASGPGQQLETQYF
TGTGCTAGTGGTCCGGGACAGCAATTAGAGACCCAGTACTTC
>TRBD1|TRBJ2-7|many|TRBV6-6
CASSAPNRGDYEQYF
TGTGCCAGCAGTGCACCGAACAGGGGAGACTACGAGCAGTACTTC
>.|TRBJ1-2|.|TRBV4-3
CASSQDWTLNYGYTF
TGCGCCAGCAGCCAAGATTGGACACTAAACTATGGCTACACCTTC
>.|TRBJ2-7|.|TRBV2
CASSQYYEQYF
TGTGCCAGCAGTCAGTACTACGAGCAGTACTTC
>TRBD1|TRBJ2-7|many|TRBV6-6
CASSLDRGNGYEQYF
TGTGCCAGCAGCCTGGACAGGGGCAACGGCTACGAGCAGTACTTC
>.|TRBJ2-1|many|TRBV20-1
CSARDPRFASRGGEQFF
TGCAGTGCTAGAGATCCCAGGTTTGCTAGCCGAGGGGGTGAGCAGTTCTTC
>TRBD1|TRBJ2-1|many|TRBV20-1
CSASPRTGTYNEQFF
TGCAGTGCTAGTCCTCGGACAGGGACCTACAATGAGCAGTTCTTC
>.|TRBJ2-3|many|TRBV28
CASSFRGVLSDTQYF
TGTGCCAGCAGTTTCAGGGGGGTATTATCAGATACGCAGTATTTT